The clone carrying this T cell receptor beta chain was picked up many times. The antigen remains unidentified. This sample is drawn from a study of blood T cells in healthy people across ages. Sample-barcoded 5' priming and a J-beta primer mix drove a second PCR of roughly 6 to 12 cycles. TCRdb independently ran MiXCR on the 5' RACE reads; one entry per CDR3 protein. The table has roughly 680,000 distinct CDR3 sequences, over 45% seen once. Whole-study findings and limits: Possibly, changes in expanded clonotypes were confounded because donor CMV status was unknown.

V was pared by 6 bases and J by 5 bases, with 2 bases of the junction left unmatched. The CDR3 sequence is 12 residues long. The sequence was obtained from a woman aged 55-70 years in good health. The chain is built from TRBV12-3 or TRBV12-4 and TRBJ2-7; the match to TRBD1 covers 9 bases. The sample comprised blood. DNA of the CDR3: TGTGCCAGCAGCAGGACAGGGGACGAGCAGTACTTC. Protein sequence: CASSRTGDEQYF.